A selection of T cell receptor beta chains follows, all from one sample in a study of spatial heterogeneity in lung cancer. TCRdb reprocessed the 5' RACE reads via MiXCR and lists one record per CDR3 protein. The sample includes over 10,000 distinct CDR3 sequences, approximately 2.9% of them seen just once. Here the sequenced sample was lung tumor tissue, taken at surgery. Receptors were obtained from a male donor with early-stage non-small cell lung cancer. Each CDR3 is given with its conserved first and last residue. A D gene is named only where the DNA matches it firmly. Not every row has a clone size; where given, it reads once, few, many or a size class.

>many|-|TRBJ2-7|TRBV6-1
CASSSRDLLLTYEQYF
TGTGCCAGCAGTTCTCGGGACCTATTATTAACCTACGAGCAGTACTTC
>many|-|TRBJ1-6|TRBV28
CASSLAGNLDNSPLHF
TGTGCCAGCAGTCTGGCAGGGAACCTCGATAATTCACCCCTCCACTTT
>medium-sized|-|TRBJ1-2|TRBV29-1
CSVRVYYGYTF
TGCAGCGTTCGGGTTTACTATGGCTACACCTTC
>many|-|TRBJ2-3|TRBV6-1
CASSEAVGLGGIPQYF
TGTGCCAGCAGTGAAGCCGTTGGGCTAGGAGGTATTCCGCAGTATTTT
>-|-|TRBJ2-2|TRBV5-1
CASSLQGTNTGELFF
TGCGCCAGCAGCTTGCAGGGAACGAACACCGGGGAGCTGTTTTTT
>many|TRBD1|TRBJ1-4|TRBV12-3/TRBV12-4
CASSSGQVLDEKLFF
TGTGCCAGCAGTTCCGGACAGGTACTAGATGAAAAACTGTTTTTT
>many|TRBD1|TRBJ2-5|TRBV28
CASTLDRGKETQYF
TGTGCCAGCACCTTAGACAGGGGTAAGGAGACCCAGTACTTC
>many|-|TRBJ2-2|TRBV4-1
CASSPQYNTGELFF
TGCGCCAGCAGCCCGCAGTATAACACCGGGGAGCTGTTTTTT
>many|-|TRBJ1-1|TRBV6-2/TRBV6-3
CASSYSLGNTEAFF
TGTGCCAGCAGTTACAGTCTGGGGAACACTGAAGCTTTCTTT
>medium-sized|-|TRBJ2-7|TRBV11-3
CASSSGGYEQYF
TGTGCCAGCAGCTCCGGGGGTTACGAGCAGTACTTC
>many|-|TRBJ1-5|TRBV5-4
CASSLALGGGQPQHF
TGTGCCAGCAGCTTGGCCCTAGGGGGTGGTCAGCCCCAGCATTTT
>many|-|TRBJ2-7|TRBV6-5
CASSYGRGHSYEQYF
TGTGCCAGCAGTTACGGTCGGGGCCACTCCTACGAGCAGTACTTC
>medium-sized|-|TRBJ1-1|TRBV4-1
CASSRDEGRSKIEAFF
TGCGCCAGCAGCCGAGACGAAGGCAGGTCAAAAATCGAAGCTTTCTTT
>many|TRBD2|TRBJ2-3|TRBV6-1
CASTQGSSGGPRPSTDTQYF
TGTGCCAGCACCCAGGGGAGTAGCGGGGGGCCGCGCCCTAGCACAGATACGCAGTATTTT
>many|-|TRBJ1-2|TRBV12-3/TRBV12-4
CASNRDTLNYGYTF
TGTGCCAGCAACCGGGACACACTTAACTATGGCTACACCTTC
>many|-|TRBJ2-3|TRBV15
CATSRERITDTQYF
TGTGCCACCAGCAGAGAAAGGATCACAGATACGCAGTATTTT
>many|-|TRBJ2-7|TRBV5-4
CASSLDMGSSNEQYF
TGTGCCAGCAGCTTGGATATGGGGAGTAGCAACGAGCAGTACTTC
>medium-sized|-|TRBJ1-5|TRBV20-1
CSARDSGHRAGQPQHF
TGCAGTGCTAGAGATTCGGGGCACAGGGCCGGTCAGCCCCAGCATTTT
>-|-|TRBJ2-3|TRBV5-1
CASSLAHGRETDTQYF
TGCGCCAGCAGCTTGGCCCATGGAAGGGAAACAGATACGCAGTATTTT
>many|-|TRBJ2-1|TRBV7-9
CASSPQGQVYNEQFF
TGTGCCAGCAGCCCACAGGGTCAAGTCTACAATGAGCAGTTCTTC
>many|-|TRBJ1-5|TRBV20-1
CSAPDSYSNQPQHF
TGCAGTGCTCCCGACAGCTATAGCAATCAGCCCCAGCATTTT
>medium-sized|-|TRBJ2-3|TRBV20-1
CSARPLGIQADTQYF
TGCAGTGCTCGCCCTCTAGGAATTCAGGCAGATACGCAGTATTTT
>many|TRBD1|TRBJ1-5|TRBV6-1
CASRLSLGTGGFQPQHF
TGTGCCAGCAGACTTAGTTTGGGGACAGGGGGGTTTCAGCCCCAGCATTTT
>many|-|TRBJ2-4|TRBV7-8
CASSLGTQIKNIQYF
TGTGCCAGCAGCTTAGGGACACAGATCAAAAACATTCAGTACTTC
>medium-sized|-|TRBJ2-2|TRBV9
CASSVVETGELFF
TGTGCCAGCAGCGTAGTAGAAACCGGGGAGCTGTTTTTT
>many|TRBD2|TRBJ2-1|TRBV11-3
CASSFSGTSGSYNEQFF
TGTGCCAGCAGCTTCTCCGGGACTAGCGGCTCCTACAATGAGCAGTTCTTC
>medium-sized|-|TRBJ1-2|TRBV4-3
CASSATGRVGYGYTF
TGCGCCAGCAGCGCCACAGGGCGTGTTGGCTATGGCTACACCTTC
>few|-|TRBJ1-2|TRBV12-3/TRBV12-4
CASTATVNHYGYTF
TGTGCCAGCACCGCAACCGTCAACCACTATGGCTACACCTTC
>many|-|TRBJ2-6|TRBV12-3/TRBV12-4
CASSFNGGSGANVLTF
TGTGCCAGCAGTTTTAACGGTGGCTCTGGGGCCAACGTCCTGACTTTC
>many|-|TRBJ2-1|TRBV5-8
CASSFWLYEQFF
TGTGCCAGCAGCTTCTGGTTGTATGAGCAGTTCTTC
>medium-sized|-|TRBJ1-2|TRBV20-1
CSARALFAVTNYGYTF
TGCAGTGCTAGAGCTTTGTTCGCGGTGACGAACTATGGCTACACCTTC
>medium-sized|-|TRBJ2-1|TRBV7-2
CASSPSWSRAGNEQFF
TGTGCCAGCAGCCCGAGTTGGTCCAGGGCAGGGAATGAGCAGTTCTTC
>-|TRBD1|TRBJ2-1|TRBV30
CAWNHGFGTARSGQFF
TGTGCCTGGAACCACGGGTTCGGGACAGCGAGGAGTGGGCAGTTCTTC
>medium-sized|TRBD2|TRBJ2-2|TRBV28
CASSFPGLAITGELFF
TGTGCCAGCAGTTTTCCGGGACTAGCGATCACCGGGGAGCTGTTTTTT
>large|-|TRBJ2-5|TRBV12-3/TRBV12-4
CASSFGGAAETQYF
TGTGCCAGCAGTTTCGGAGGTGCGGCAGAGACCCAGTACTTC
>many|-|TRBJ2-5|TRBV5-1
CASSLQGETQYF
TGCGCCAGCAGCTTGCAGGGAGAGACCCAGTACTTC
>many|-|TRBJ2-5|TRBV9
CASSVVGIGETQYF
TGTGCCAGCAGCGTAGTGGGGATCGGAGAGACCCAGTACTTC
>many|-|TRBJ1-1|TRBV21-1
CASSKLNTEAFF
TGTGCCAGCAGCAAATTGAACACTGAAGCTTTCTTT
>medium-sized|-|TRBJ1-2|TRBV18
CASSLRAGSNYGYTF
TGTGCCAGCTCATTACGTGCCGGGAGTAACTATGGCTACACCTTC
>many|-|TRBJ2-3|TRBV5-6
CASSIGVNTDTQYF
TGTGCCAGCAGCATCGGGGTTAACACAGATACGCAGTATTTT
>-|TRBD2|TRBJ2-1|TRBV29-1
CSVEDHSGEANEQFF
TGCAGCGTTGAAGATCATAGCGGGGAGGCCAACGAGCAGTTCTTC
>many|TRBD2|TRBJ2-2|TRBV6-6
CASIRTSGGGNTGELFF
TGTGCCAGCATCCGGACTAGCGGGGGGGGGAACACCGGGGAGCTGTTTTTT
>many|-|TRBJ2-4|TRBV4-3
CASSQDRGLDIQYF
TGCGCCAGCAGCCAAGACCGGGGCCTGGACATTCAGTACTTC
>many|TRBD1|TRBJ2-3|TRBV7-3
CASSRDRGTDTQYF
TGTGCCAGCAGCCGAGACAGGGGCACAGATACGCAGTATTTT
>many|-|TRBJ1-2|TRBV19
CASSGQFDYGYTF
TGTGCCAGTAGCGGACAGTTCGACTATGGCTACACCTTC
>-|-|TRBJ2-1|TRBV10-3
CAISYNAGLRNEQFF
TGTGCCATCAGCTACAACGCGGGTCTACGAAATGAGCAGTTCTTC
>many|TRBD1|TRBJ2-6|TRBV4-3
CASSRTGVTSGANVLTF
TGCGCCAGCAGCCGGACAGGAGTGACCTCTGGGGCCAACGTCCTGACTTTC
>many|TRBD2|TRBJ2-1|TRBV2
CASRGLAQEQFF
TGTGCCAGCCGGGGACTAGCCCAGGAGCAGTTCTTC
>many|-|TRBJ1-1|TRBV28
CASSLELGGVTEAFF
TGTGCCAGCAGTTTAGAGTTAGGCGGGGTCACTGAAGCTTTCTTT
>many|-|TRBJ1-5|TRBV5-1
CASSPGTLGGPQHF
TGCGCCAGCAGCCCAGGAACCCTGGGGGGGCCCCAGCATTTT
>many|-|TRBJ2-2|TRBV12-3/TRBV12-4
CASSNSGVMDTGELFF
TGTGCCAGCAGCAATTCCGGGGTGATGGACACCGGGGAGCTGTTTTTT
>medium-sized|TRBD1|TRBJ2-5|TRBV6-2/TRBV6-3
CASRRTGEETQYF
TGTGCCAGCAGACGGACAGGGGAAGAGACCCAGTACTTC
>many|-|TRBJ2-3|TRBV9
CASSGPGAGTDTQYF
TGTGCCAGCAGCGGACCAGGGGCAGGCACAGATACGCAGTATTTT
>few|TRBD2|TRBJ2-3|TRBV7-9
CASSSLWRGGTDTQYF
TGTGCCAGCAGCTCCCTCTGGCGGGGGGGTACAGATACGCAGTATTTT
>many|-|TRBJ2-7|TRBV28
CASSVIRTYEQYF
TGTGCCAGCAGCGTGATTAGAACCTACGAGCAGTACTTC
>medium-sized|TRBD1|TRBJ2-7|TRBV20-1
CSARAQGLRSYEQYF
TGCAGTGCTAGAGCACAGGGGTTAAGAAGCTACGAGCAGTACTTC
>many|TRBD1|TRBJ1-4|TRBV3-1
CASSQVQGQGDEKLFF
TGTGCCAGCAGCCAAGTTCAGGGACAGGGGGATGAAAAACTGTTTTTT
>many|TRBD2|TRBJ2-1|TRBV5-1
CASSLEGLFGLDEQFF
TGCGCCAGCAGCTTGGAAGGACTCTTTGGACTAGATGAGCAGTTCTTC
>many|TRBD1|TRBJ2-7|TRBV11-2
CASSLGRTGAEQYF
TGTGCCAGCAGCTTAGGTCGGACAGGGGCTGAGCAGTACTTC